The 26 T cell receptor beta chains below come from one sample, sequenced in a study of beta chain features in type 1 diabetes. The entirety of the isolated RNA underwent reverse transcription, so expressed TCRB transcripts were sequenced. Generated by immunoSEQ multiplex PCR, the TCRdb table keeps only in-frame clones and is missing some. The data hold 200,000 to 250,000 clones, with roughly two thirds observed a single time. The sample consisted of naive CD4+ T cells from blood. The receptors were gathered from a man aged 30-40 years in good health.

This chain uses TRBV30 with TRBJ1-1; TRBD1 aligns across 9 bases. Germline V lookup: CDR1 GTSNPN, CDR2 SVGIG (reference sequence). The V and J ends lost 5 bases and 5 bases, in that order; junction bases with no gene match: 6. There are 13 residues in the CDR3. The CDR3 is CAWSTGGRTEAFF. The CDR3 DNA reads TGTGCCTGGTCGACAGGGGGGAGGACTGAAGCTTTCTTT.

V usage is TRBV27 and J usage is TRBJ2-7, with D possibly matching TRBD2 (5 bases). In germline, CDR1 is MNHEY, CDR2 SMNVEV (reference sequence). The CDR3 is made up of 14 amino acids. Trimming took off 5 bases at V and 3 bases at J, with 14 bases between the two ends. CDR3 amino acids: CASSGPGIYYEQYF. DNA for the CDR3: TGTGCCAGCAGTGGCCCCGGGATATACTACGAGCAGTACTTC.

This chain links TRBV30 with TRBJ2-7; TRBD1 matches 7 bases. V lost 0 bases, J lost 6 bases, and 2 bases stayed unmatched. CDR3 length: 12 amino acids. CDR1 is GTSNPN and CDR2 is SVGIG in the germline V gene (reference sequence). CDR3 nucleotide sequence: TGTGCCTGGAGTGTACACAGGGGCGAGCAGTACTTC. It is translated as CAWSVHRGEQYF.

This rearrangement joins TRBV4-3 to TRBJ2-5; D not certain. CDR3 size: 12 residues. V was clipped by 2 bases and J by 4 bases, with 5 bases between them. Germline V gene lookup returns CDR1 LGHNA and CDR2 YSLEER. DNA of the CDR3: TGCGCCAGCAGCCAAATTGGAGAGACCCAGTACTTC. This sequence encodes CASSQIGETQYF.

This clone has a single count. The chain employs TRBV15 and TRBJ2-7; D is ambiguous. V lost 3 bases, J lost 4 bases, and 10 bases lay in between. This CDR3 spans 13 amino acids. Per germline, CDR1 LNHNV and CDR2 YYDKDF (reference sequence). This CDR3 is CATSRGAQYEQYF. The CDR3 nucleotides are TGTGCCACCAGCAGGGGCGCACAATACGAGCAGTACTTC.

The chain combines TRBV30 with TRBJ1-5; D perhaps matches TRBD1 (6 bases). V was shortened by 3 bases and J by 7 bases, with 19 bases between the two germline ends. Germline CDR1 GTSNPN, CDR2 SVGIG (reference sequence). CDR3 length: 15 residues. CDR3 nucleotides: TGTGCCTGGAGCCCCCTGGGGGCGGGAAACCAGCCCCAGCATTTT. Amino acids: CAWSPLGAGNQPQHF.

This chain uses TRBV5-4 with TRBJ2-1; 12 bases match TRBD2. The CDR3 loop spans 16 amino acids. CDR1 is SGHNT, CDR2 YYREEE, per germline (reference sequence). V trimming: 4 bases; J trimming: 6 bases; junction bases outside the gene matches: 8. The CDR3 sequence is CASSGPGLAGRNEQFF. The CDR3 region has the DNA TGTGCCAGCAGCGGACCGGGACTAGCGGGCCGCAATGAGCAGTTCTTC.

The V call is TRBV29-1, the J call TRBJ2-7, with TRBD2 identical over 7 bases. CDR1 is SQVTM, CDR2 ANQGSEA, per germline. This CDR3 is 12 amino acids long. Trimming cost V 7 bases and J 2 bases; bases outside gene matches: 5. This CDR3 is CSASRGAYEQYF. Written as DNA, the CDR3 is TGCAGCGCTTCACGGGGGGCCTACGAGCAGTACTTC.

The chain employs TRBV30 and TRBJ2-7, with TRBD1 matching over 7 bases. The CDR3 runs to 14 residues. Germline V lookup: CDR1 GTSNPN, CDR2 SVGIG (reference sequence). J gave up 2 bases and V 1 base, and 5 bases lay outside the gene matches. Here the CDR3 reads CAWSGTGQTYEQYF. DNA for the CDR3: TGTGCCTGGAGTGGGACAGGACAAACCTACGAGCAGTACTTC.

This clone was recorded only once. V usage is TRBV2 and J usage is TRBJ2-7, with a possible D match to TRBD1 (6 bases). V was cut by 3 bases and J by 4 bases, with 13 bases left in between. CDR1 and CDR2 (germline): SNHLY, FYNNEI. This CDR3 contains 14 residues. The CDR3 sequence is CASSDSTGIYEQYF. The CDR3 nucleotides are TGTGCCAGCAGTGATTCTACAGGGATTTACGAGCAGTACTTC.

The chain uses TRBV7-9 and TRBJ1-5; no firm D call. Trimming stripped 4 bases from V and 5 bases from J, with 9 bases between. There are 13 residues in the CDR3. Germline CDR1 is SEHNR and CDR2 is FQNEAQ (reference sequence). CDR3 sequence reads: CASSSGWDQPQHF. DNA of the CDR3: TGTGCCAGCAGCTCAGGCTGGGATCAGCCCCAGCATTTT. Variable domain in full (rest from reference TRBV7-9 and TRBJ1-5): DTGVSQNPRHKITKRGQNVTFRCDPISEHNRLYWYRQTLGQGPEFLTYFQNEAQLEKSRLLSDRFSAERPKGSFSTLEIQRTEQGDSAMYLCASSSGWDQPQHFGDGTRLSIL.

CDR3: CAISESPGGSETQYF. The CDR3 DNA reads as TGTGCCATCAGTGAGTCGCCTGGCGGGAGCGAGACCCAGTACTTC. V usage is TRBV10-3 and J usage is TRBJ2-5; 7 bases align to TRBD2. The V gene end was trimmed by 0 bases and the J gene end by 5 bases; junction bases not matched to a gene: 6. Germline CDR1 reads ENHRY; CDR2 reads SYGVKD. The CDR3 is made up of 15 amino acids.

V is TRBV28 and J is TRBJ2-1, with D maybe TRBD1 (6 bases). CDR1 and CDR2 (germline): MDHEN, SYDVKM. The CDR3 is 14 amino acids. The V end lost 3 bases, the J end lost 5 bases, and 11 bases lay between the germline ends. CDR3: CASSLIQGDNEQFF. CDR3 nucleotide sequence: TGTGCCAGCAGTTTGATACAGGGTGACAATGAGCAGTTCTTC.

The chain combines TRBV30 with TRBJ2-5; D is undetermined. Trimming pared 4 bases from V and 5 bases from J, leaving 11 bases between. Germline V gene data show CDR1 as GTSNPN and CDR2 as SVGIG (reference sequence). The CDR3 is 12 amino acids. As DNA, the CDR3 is TGTGCCTGGACCACCTATTTTGAGACCCAGTACTTC. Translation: CAWTTYFETQYF.

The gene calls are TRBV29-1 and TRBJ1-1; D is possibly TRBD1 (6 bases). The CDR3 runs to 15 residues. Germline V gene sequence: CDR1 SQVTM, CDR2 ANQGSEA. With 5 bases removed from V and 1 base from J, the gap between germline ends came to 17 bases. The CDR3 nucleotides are TGCAGCGTTCGACCACCGGGACAACAGAACACTGAAGCTTTCTTT. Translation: CSVRPPGQQNTEAFF. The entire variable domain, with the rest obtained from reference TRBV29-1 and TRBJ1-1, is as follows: SAVISQKPSRDICQRGTSLTIQCQVDSQVTMMFWYRQQPGQSLTLIATANQGSEATYESGFVIDKFPISRPNLTFSTLTVSNMSPEDSSIYLCSVRPPGQQNTEAFFGQGTRLTVV.

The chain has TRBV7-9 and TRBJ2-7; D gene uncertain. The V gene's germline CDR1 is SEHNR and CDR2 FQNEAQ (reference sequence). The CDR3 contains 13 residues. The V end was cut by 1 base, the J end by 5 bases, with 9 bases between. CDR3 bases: TGTGCCAGCAGCTTAGAACCCTCAAACGAGCAGTACTTC. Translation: CASSLEPSNEQYF. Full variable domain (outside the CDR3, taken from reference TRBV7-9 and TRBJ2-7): DTGVSQNPRHKITKRGQNVTFRCDPISEHNRLYWYRQTLGQGPEFLTYFQNEAQLEKSRLLSDRFSAERPKGSFSTLEIQRTEQGDSAMYLCASSLEPSNEQYFGPGTRLTVT.

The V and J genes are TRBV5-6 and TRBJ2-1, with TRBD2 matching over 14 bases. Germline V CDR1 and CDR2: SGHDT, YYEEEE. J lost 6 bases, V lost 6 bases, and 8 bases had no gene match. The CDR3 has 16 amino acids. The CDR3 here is CASTLRLAGGRNEQFF. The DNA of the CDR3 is TGTGCCAGCACCCTCCGACTAGCGGGAGGGCGCAATGAGCAGTTCTTC.

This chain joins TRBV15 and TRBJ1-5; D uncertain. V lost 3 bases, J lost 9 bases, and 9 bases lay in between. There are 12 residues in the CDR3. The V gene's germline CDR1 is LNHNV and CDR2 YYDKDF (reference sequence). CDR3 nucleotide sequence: TGTGCCACCAGCAGGGACGACTTGCCCCAGCATTTT. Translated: CATSRDDLPQHF.

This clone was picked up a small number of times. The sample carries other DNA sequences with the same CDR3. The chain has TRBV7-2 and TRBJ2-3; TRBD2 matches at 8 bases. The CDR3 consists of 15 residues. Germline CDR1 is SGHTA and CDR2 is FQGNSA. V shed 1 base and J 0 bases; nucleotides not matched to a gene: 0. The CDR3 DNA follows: TGTGCCAGCAGCTTAGGACTAGCGAGCACAGATACGCAGTATTTT. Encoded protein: CASSLGLASTDTQYF.

The CDR3 DNA is TGTGCCAGCAGCGATCTAGCGGGGGGGCCGCGTACGCAGTATTTT. Protein sequence: CASSDLAGGPRTQYF. The genes are TRBV9 and TRBJ2-3, with TRBD2 matching 12 bases. Germline loops: CDR1 SGDLS, CDR2 YYNGEE. Trimming cost V 3 bases and J 8 bases; bases outside gene matches: 7. CDR3 size: 15 residues.

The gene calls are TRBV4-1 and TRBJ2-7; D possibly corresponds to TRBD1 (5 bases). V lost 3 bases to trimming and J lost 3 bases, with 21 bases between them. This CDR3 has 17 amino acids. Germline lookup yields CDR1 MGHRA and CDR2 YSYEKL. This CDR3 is CASSQDNHPTEYYEQYF. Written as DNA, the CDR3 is TGCGCCAGCAGCCAGGACAATCACCCGACGGAGTACTACGAGCAGTACTTC.

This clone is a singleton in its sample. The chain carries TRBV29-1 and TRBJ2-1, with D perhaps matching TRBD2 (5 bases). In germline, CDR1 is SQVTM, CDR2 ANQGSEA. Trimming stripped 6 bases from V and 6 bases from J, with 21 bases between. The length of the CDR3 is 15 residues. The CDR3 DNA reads TGCAGCGTGGATGCGCGGGCGACCGTCGGCAATGAGCAGTTCTTC. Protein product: CSVDARATVGNEQFF.

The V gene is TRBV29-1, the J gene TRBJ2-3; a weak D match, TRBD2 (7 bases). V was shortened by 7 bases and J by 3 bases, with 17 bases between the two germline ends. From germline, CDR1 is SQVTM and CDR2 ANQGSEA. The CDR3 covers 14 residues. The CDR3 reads CSATTGSGTDTQYF. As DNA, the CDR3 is TGCAGCGCGACGACAGGTAGCGGGACAGATACGCAGTATTTT.

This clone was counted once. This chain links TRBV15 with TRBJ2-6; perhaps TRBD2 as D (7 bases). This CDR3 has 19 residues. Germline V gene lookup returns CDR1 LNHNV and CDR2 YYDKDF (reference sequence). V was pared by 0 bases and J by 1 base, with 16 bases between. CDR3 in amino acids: CATSRDGTPGGSGANVLTF. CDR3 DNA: TGTGCCACCAGCAGAGACGGGACACCCGGGGGGTCTGGGGCCAACGTCCTGACTTTC.

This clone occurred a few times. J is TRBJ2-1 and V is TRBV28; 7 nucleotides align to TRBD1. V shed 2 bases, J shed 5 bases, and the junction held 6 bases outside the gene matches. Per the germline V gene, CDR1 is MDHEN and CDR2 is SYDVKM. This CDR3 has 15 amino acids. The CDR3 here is CASSLPGQKDNEQFF. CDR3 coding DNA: TGTGCCAGCAGTTTACCGGGACAGAAGGACAATGAGCAGTTCTTC. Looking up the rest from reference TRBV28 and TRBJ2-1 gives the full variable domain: DVKVTQSSRYLVKRTGEKVFLECVQDMDHENMFWYRQDPGLGLRLIYFSYDVKMKEKGDIPEGYSVSREKKERFSLILESASTNQTSMYLCASSLPGQKDNEQFFGPGTRLTVL.

CDR3 loop: CSGAPGGETQYF. Written as DNA, the CDR3 is TGCAGCGGTGCCCCAGGGGGAGAGACCCAGTACTTC. V usage is TRBV29-1 and J usage is TRBJ2-5; TRBD1 matches at 7 bases. Germline CDR1 is SQVTM and CDR2 is ANQGSEA. This CDR3 is 12 amino acids long. V lost 7 bases, J lost 4 bases, and 6 bases stayed unmatched.